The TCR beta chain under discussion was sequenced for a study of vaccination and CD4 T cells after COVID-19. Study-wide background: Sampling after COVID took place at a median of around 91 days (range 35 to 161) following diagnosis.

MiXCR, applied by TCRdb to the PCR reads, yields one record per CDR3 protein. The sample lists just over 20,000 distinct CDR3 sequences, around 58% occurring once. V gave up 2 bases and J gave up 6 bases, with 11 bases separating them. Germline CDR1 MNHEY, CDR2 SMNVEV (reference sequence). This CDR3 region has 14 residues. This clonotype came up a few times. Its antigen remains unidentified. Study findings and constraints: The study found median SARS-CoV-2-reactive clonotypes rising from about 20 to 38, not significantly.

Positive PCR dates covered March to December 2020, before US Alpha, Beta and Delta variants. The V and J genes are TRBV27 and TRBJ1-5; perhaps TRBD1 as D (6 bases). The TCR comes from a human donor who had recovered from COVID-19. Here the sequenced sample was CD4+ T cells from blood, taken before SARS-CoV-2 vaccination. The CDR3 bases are TGTGCCAGCAGTTTAGAGGGGGGAGGTCAGCCCCAGCATTTT. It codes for CASSLEGGGQPQHF.